Listed below are T cell receptor beta chains from one sample, sequenced in a study of post-analysis software for immune sequencing data. MiXCR, run by TCRdb on the PCR reads, gives a single entry per CDR3 protein. The sample holds some 800,000 distinct CDR3 sequences, just over 45% seen once. The sequencing input was blood. The receptor source for this set is a girl aged 10-17 years with multiple sclerosis. Both conserved end residues are part of each CDR3. The order of the fields is J gene, V gene, clone size, D gene, CDR3 DNA, CDR3 protein. A D gene is named only where the DNA matches it firmly. Expanded clones are given a class, and other clones once, few, many or no size at all.

j_gene: TRBJ2-3; v_gene: TRBV20-1; abundance: NA; d_gene: TRBD1; CDR3nt: TGCAGTGCCCCCGACAGGGCCGGAGTCTCAGGTCCAACAGATACGCAGTATTTT; CDR3aa: CSAPDRAGVSGPTDTQYF
j_gene: TRBJ2-7; v_gene: TRBV2; abundance: NA; d_gene: TRBD1; CDR3nt: TGTGCCAGCAGTGCCAAGGGGGCGTTCTACGAGCAGTACTTC; CDR3aa: CASSAKGAFYEQYF
j_gene: TRBJ2-3; v_gene: TRBV5-1; abundance: few; d_gene: TRBD2; CDR3nt: TGCGCCAGCAGCTTGGCTAGCGGGGACACAGATACGCAGTATTTT; CDR3aa: CASSLASGDTDTQYF
j_gene: TRBJ2-1; v_gene: TRBV7-9; abundance: few; d_gene: TRBD2; CDR3nt: TGTGCCAGCAGCCCAGGGACTAGCGGGATCCACAATGAGCAGTTCTTC; CDR3aa: CASSPGTSGIHNEQFF
j_gene: TRBJ2-1; v_gene: TRBV25-1; abundance: NA; d_gene: NA; CDR3nt: TGTGCCAGCAGTGTTTGGTATGAGCAGTTCTTC; CDR3aa: CASSVWYEQFF
j_gene: TRBJ2-5; v_gene: TRBV9; abundance: NA; d_gene: TRBD2; CDR3nt: TGTGCCAGCAGCGTAGGAAGTAGCGGGGACCAAGAGACCCAGTACTTC; CDR3aa: CASSVGSSGDQETQYF
j_gene: TRBJ2-1; v_gene: TRBV7-2; abundance: NA; d_gene: NA; CDR3nt: TGTGCCAGCAGCCCGAGGGACATCTCCTACAATGAGCAGTTCTTC; CDR3aa: CASSPRDISYNEQFF
j_gene: TRBJ2-5; v_gene: TRBV28; abundance: NA; d_gene: TRBD2; CDR3nt: TGTGCCAGCAGTTTCGGGAGGGCGAAGACCCAGTACTTC; CDR3aa: CASSFGRAKTQYF
j_gene: TRBJ1-6; v_gene: TRBV27; abundance: NA; d_gene: NA; CDR3nt: TGTGCCAGCAGTATACGGACAGACAGGCCCCTCCACTTT; CDR3aa: CASSIRTDRPLHF
j_gene: TRBJ2-7; v_gene: TRBV7-2; abundance: NA; d_gene: TRBD2; CDR3nt: TGTGCCAGCAGCTTAGAACTGGGACTAGCCTACGAGCAGTACTTC; CDR3aa: CASSLELGLAYEQYF
j_gene: TRBJ2-7; v_gene: TRBV4-3; abundance: few; d_gene: TRBD1; CDR3nt: TGCGCCAGCAGCCAAGTGAAACAGGGGGGAACTTACGAGCAGTACTTC; CDR3aa: CASSQVKQGGTYEQYF
j_gene: TRBJ2-5; v_gene: TRBV20-1; abundance: NA; d_gene: TRBD2; CDR3nt: TGCAGTGCTAGAGATGCAGCGGGAGCTCCGCGGGAGACCCAGTACTTC; CDR3aa: CSARDAAGAPRETQYF
j_gene: TRBJ1-1; v_gene: TRBV29-1; abundance: few; d_gene: TRBD1; CDR3nt: TGCAGCGTTGGGAGGGACAGGGTGAACACTGAAGCTTTCTTT; CDR3aa: CSVGRDRVNTEAFF
j_gene: TRBJ1-2; v_gene: TRBV19; abundance: many; d_gene: TRBD1; CDR3nt: TGTGCCAGTAGTATACGACAGGGGGACGGCTACACCTTC; CDR3aa: CASSIRQGDGYTF
j_gene: TRBJ1-1; v_gene: TRBV20-1; abundance: once; d_gene: NA; CDR3nt: TGCAGTGCTAGAGACTTCTCCGTACAGGGAAACACTGAAGCTTTCTTT; CDR3aa: CSARDFSVQGNTEAFF
j_gene: TRBJ2-1; v_gene: TRBV30; abundance: few; d_gene: TRBD2; CDR3nt: TGTGCCTGGAGTGCGGGGGGAGGCTCCTACAATGAGCAGTTCTTC; CDR3aa: CAWSAGGGSYNEQFF
j_gene: TRBJ2-3; v_gene: TRBV28; abundance: few; d_gene: NA; CDR3nt: TGTGCCAGCAGTTTCTACCAGGGGCAAACAGATACGCAGTATTTT; CDR3aa: CASSFYQGQTDTQYF
j_gene: TRBJ2-3; v_gene: TRBV20-1; abundance: few; d_gene: NA; CDR3nt: TGCAGTGCTAGAGAGGGGGGGCCCACAGATACGCAGTATTTT; CDR3aa: CSAREGGPTDTQYF
j_gene: TRBJ2-5; v_gene: TRBV13; abundance: once; d_gene: NA; CDR3nt: TGTGCCAGCAGCCCCAAGCGTAACAACCAAGAGACCCAGTACTTC; CDR3aa: CASSPKRNNQETQYF
j_gene: TRBJ2-5; v_gene: TRBV4-1; abundance: few; d_gene: NA; CDR3nt: TGCGCCAGCAGCGAAAATCAGGACTGGGAGACCCAGTACTTC; CDR3aa: CASSENQDWETQYF
j_gene: TRBJ2-1; v_gene: TRBV12-3/TRBV12-4; abundance: few; d_gene: NA; CDR3nt: TGTGCCAGCAGTTTGTTGGGCACCGGGGCCAATGAGCAGTTCTTC; CDR3aa: CASSLLGTGANEQFF
j_gene: TRBJ2-7; v_gene: TRBV20-1; abundance: few; d_gene: NA; CDR3nt: TGCAGTGCTAGACTACCGACGGCCTACGAGCAGTACTTC; CDR3aa: CSARLPTAYEQYF
j_gene: TRBJ2-3; v_gene: TRBV24-1; abundance: NA; d_gene: TRBD2; CDR3nt: TGTGCCACCAGTGATTGGACTAGCGGGAGCACAGATACGCAGTATTTT; CDR3aa: CATSDWTSGSTDTQYF
j_gene: TRBJ1-1; v_gene: TRBV7-9; abundance: NA; d_gene: TRBD1; CDR3nt: TGTGCCAGCAGCCTGAGGACAGGGGCCCGGTTGTCTGAAGCTTTCTTT; CDR3aa: CASSLRTGARLSEAFF
j_gene: TRBJ1-1; v_gene: TRBV15; abundance: NA; d_gene: NA; CDR3nt: TGTGCCACCAGCGCGACTACTAACACTGAAGCTTTCTTT; CDR3aa: CATSATTNTEAFF
j_gene: TRBJ2-4; v_gene: TRBV20-1; abundance: NA; d_gene: TRBD1; CDR3nt: TGCAGTGCTACTATGACAGGGACAGACATTCAGTACTTC; CDR3aa: CSATMTGTDIQYF
j_gene: TRBJ2-1; v_gene: TRBV6-5; abundance: many; d_gene: TRBD2; CDR3nt: TGTGCCAGCAGGAAGACGGGAGGTCATGAGCAGTTCTTC; CDR3aa: CASRKTGGHEQFF
j_gene: TRBJ2-5; v_gene: TRBV5-1; abundance: few; d_gene: TRBD2; CDR3nt: TGCGCCAGCAGCTTGGGTTCTGCGGGAGAGGAGACCCAGTACTTC; CDR3aa: CASSLGSAGEETQYF
j_gene: TRBJ2-5; v_gene: TRBV9; abundance: few; d_gene: TRBD1; CDR3nt: TGTGCCAGCAGCCCCGGACAGGGTGGTGGAGAGACCCAGTACTTC; CDR3aa: CASSPGQGGGETQYF
j_gene: TRBJ2-6; v_gene: TRBV7-9; abundance: NA; d_gene: TRBD2; CDR3nt: TGTGCCAGCAGCCCTGGACTAGCGGGAGCGGTTTACTCCGGGGCCAACGTCCTGACTTTC; CDR3aa: CASSPGLAGAVYSGANVLTF
j_gene: TRBJ2-7; v_gene: TRBV11-1; abundance: few; d_gene: NA; CDR3nt: TGTGCCAGCAGCGGACAGACCTACGAGCAGTACTTC; CDR3aa: CASSGQTYEQYF
j_gene: TRBJ2-3; v_gene: TRBV7-2; abundance: NA; d_gene: NA; CDR3nt: TGTGCCAGCAGCTTAAAACTCACAGATACGCAGTATTTT; CDR3aa: CASSLKLTDTQYF
j_gene: TRBJ2-1; v_gene: TRBV7-2; abundance: NA; d_gene: NA; CDR3nt: TGTGCCAGCAGCCAAGGGACGGCGACTTACAATGAGCAGTTCTTC; CDR3aa: CASSQGTATYNEQFF
j_gene: TRBJ1-1; v_gene: TRBV29-1; abundance: once; d_gene: TRBD1; CDR3nt: TGCAGCACCCTGACAGGGTTGAACACTGAAGCTTTCTTT; CDR3aa: CSTLTGLNTEAFF
j_gene: TRBJ1-4; v_gene: TRBV5-1; abundance: few; d_gene: NA; CDR3nt: TGCGCCAGCAGCTTGGAGACAGGTTTCAATGAAAAACTGTTTTTT; CDR3aa: CASSLETGFNEKLFF
j_gene: TRBJ2-6; v_gene: TRBV5-5; abundance: NA; d_gene: NA; CDR3nt: TGTGCCAGCAGCTGGGGATTCTTGGGGCCCGGGGCCAACGTCCTGACTTTC; CDR3aa: CASSWGFLGPGANVLTF
j_gene: TRBJ2-1; v_gene: TRBV20-1; abundance: NA; d_gene: NA; CDR3nt: TGCAGTGCTAGTGGTCCAGGAAGATACAATGAGCAGTTCTTC; CDR3aa: CSASGPGRYNEQFF
j_gene: TRBJ2-5; v_gene: TRBV29-1; abundance: few; d_gene: TRBD1; CDR3nt: TGCAGCGTTAGGACAGGGGCGGAGACCCAGTACTTC; CDR3aa: CSVRTGAETQYF
j_gene: TRBJ2-3; v_gene: TRBV6-1; abundance: NA; d_gene: NA; CDR3nt: TGTGCCAGCAGGAAGGGGATGGAGCGGGATACGCAGTATTTT; CDR3aa: CASRKGMERDTQYF
j_gene: TRBJ2-3; v_gene: TRBV24-1; abundance: NA; d_gene: NA; CDR3nt: TGTGCCACGGGAGGACTCACAGATACGCAGTATTTT; CDR3aa: CATGGLTDTQYF
j_gene: TRBJ1-2; v_gene: TRBV28; abundance: NA; d_gene: NA; CDR3nt: TGTGCCAGCAGTTTTACATTCGGGGGGACTAACTATGGCTACACCTTC; CDR3aa: CASSFTFGGTNYGYTF
j_gene: TRBJ1-5; v_gene: TRBV10-3; abundance: few; d_gene: NA; CDR3nt: TGTGCCATCAGTGAGTCGATCATTTCTGGGAGTACCCAGCATTTT; CDR3aa: CAISESIISGSTQHF
j_gene: TRBJ2-1; v_gene: TRBV20-1; abundance: NA; d_gene: TRBD2; CDR3nt: TGCAGTGCTAGGAGAGTTAGTAGCGGGATAAGAAATGAGCAGTTCTTC; CDR3aa: CSARRVSSGIRNEQFF
j_gene: TRBJ2-5; v_gene: TRBV28; abundance: NA; d_gene: TRBD1; CDR3nt: TGTGCCAGCAGTTTATCGGGACAGGCAAAAGAGACCCAGTACTTC; CDR3aa: CASSLSGQAKETQYF
j_gene: TRBJ1-4; v_gene: TRBV5-1; abundance: NA; d_gene: TRBD1; CDR3nt: TGCGCCAGCAGCTGTGGCGGACAGGGCCCTGACGGACTGTTTTTT; CDR3aa: CASSCGGQGPDGLFF
j_gene: TRBJ2-5; v_gene: TRBV9; abundance: NA; d_gene: NA; CDR3nt: TGTGCCAGCAGCGTTTCGGTGAAAGAGACCCAGTACTTC; CDR3aa: CASSVSVKETQYF
j_gene: TRBJ2-1; v_gene: TRBV20-1; abundance: NA; d_gene: NA; CDR3nt: TGCAGCAACCTCAGGGGCCGGAGTGAGCAGTTCTTC; CDR3aa: CSNLRGRSEQFF
j_gene: TRBJ2-7; v_gene: TRBV29-1; abundance: NA; d_gene: NA; CDR3nt: TGCAGCGTTGAAGACAGCCAATTCTACGAGCAGTACTTC; CDR3aa: CSVEDSQFYEQYF
j_gene: TRBJ1-2; v_gene: TRBV7-9; abundance: few; d_gene: TRBD1; CDR3nt: TGTGCCAGCAGCGCCTCCGACAGGGTCGGTGGCTACACCTTC; CDR3aa: CASSASDRVGGYTF
j_gene: TRBJ2-7; v_gene: TRBV27; abundance: NA; d_gene: NA; CDR3nt: TGTGCCAGCAGTTTATCGGGCAGCGGGCCTTACGAGCAGTACTTC; CDR3aa: CASSLSGSGPYEQYF
j_gene: TRBJ1-1; v_gene: TRBV13; abundance: NA; d_gene: NA; CDR3nt: TGTGCCAGCAGCTTGGAGTGGACTGAAGCTTTCTTT; CDR3aa: CASSLEWTEAFF
j_gene: TRBJ1-4; v_gene: TRBV5-1; abundance: NA; d_gene: TRBD1; CDR3nt: TGCGCCAGCAGCTTCGGGGACAGGGATGTTGAAAAACTGTTTTTT; CDR3aa: CASSFGDRDVEKLFF
j_gene: TRBJ2-1; v_gene: TRBV20-1; abundance: NA; d_gene: TRBD1; CDR3nt: TGCAGTGCCCAACCCGCCAGGGGGAGCTCCTACAATGAGCAGTTCTTC; CDR3aa: CSAQPARGSSYNEQFF
j_gene: TRBJ2-7; v_gene: TRBV12-3/TRBV12-4; abundance: NA; d_gene: TRBD1; CDR3nt: TGTGCCAGCACCCTAGAGGGACAGGGTTCCTACGAGCAGTACTTC; CDR3aa: CASTLEGQGSYEQYF
j_gene: TRBJ2-3; v_gene: TRBV7-9; abundance: NA; d_gene: TRBD1; CDR3nt: TGTGCCAGCAGCTCCTCTCAGGGGGCGAGCACAGATACGCAGTATTTT; CDR3aa: CASSSSQGASTDTQYF
j_gene: TRBJ2-7; v_gene: TRBV9; abundance: NA; d_gene: NA; CDR3nt: TGTGCCAGCAGCGCCGGACACGCACTATCCTACGAGCAGTACTTC; CDR3aa: CASSAGHALSYEQYF
j_gene: TRBJ2-3; v_gene: TRBV6-2/TRBV6-3; abundance: few; d_gene: TRBD2; CDR3nt: TGTGCCAGCAGTTACCCCGAAGCGGGAGGGTCCACGATAAGCGCAGATACGCAGTATTTT; CDR3aa: CASSYPEAGGSTISADTQYF
j_gene: TRBJ2-3; v_gene: TRBV5-5; abundance: few; d_gene: TRBD2; CDR3nt: TGTGCCAGCAGCTTCCCGCCGGTGGGACTATCCTCTAGCACAGATACGCAGTATTTT; CDR3aa: CASSFPPVGLSSSTDTQYF
j_gene: TRBJ2-1; v_gene: TRBV20-1; abundance: few; d_gene: TRBD2; CDR3nt: TGCAGTGCTAGTATCCTAGCGGGCTCCTACAATGAGCAGTTCTTC; CDR3aa: CSASILAGSYNEQFF
j_gene: TRBJ1-2; v_gene: TRBV19; abundance: NA; d_gene: TRBD1; CDR3nt: TGTGCCAGCCGGCGGGACAGAACTAACTATGGCTACACCTTC; CDR3aa: CASRRDRTNYGYTF